The text below deals with one TCR beta chain. Its antigen is as yet unknown. V gave up 4 bases and J gave up 5 bases; unmatched junction bases: 2. Germline V gives CDR1 SGHRS, CDR2 YFSETQ. The CDR3 covers 14 residues. The data belong to a study of CD8+ T cells in alopecia areata. Looking at the study overall: Each of the treated patients was given oral tofacitinib, 5 to 10 mg twice daily, for moderate-to-severe alopecia areata. Overall study results and limits: For lesional scalp, especially alopecia totalis/universalis, clonality was higher than in normal scalp.

RNA extraction and reverse transcription yielded cDNA as sequencing template. Sequencing was performed with immunoSEQ multiplex PCR; in TCRdb, only in-frame clones are kept and a portion is missing. The repertoire has 110,000 to 150,000 clones, approximately 50% of them found once; the top ten carry about 1%. The material was CD4+ T cells sorted from blood, obtained at week 0. This chain uses TRBV5-1 with TRBJ1-5; 11 nucleotides align to TRBD1. This TCR was sampled from a human donor with alopecia areata. The CDR3 region is CASSQGQGDQPQHF. As DNA, the CDR3 is TGCGCCAGCAGCCAGGGACAGGGGGATCAGCCCCAGCATTTT. Full variable domain (remainder filled in from reference TRBV5-1 and TRBJ1-5): KAGVTQTPRYLIKTRGQQVTLSCSPISGHRSVSWYQQTPGQGLQFLFEYFSETQRNKGNFPGRFSGRQFSNSRSEMNVSTLELGDSALYLCASSQGQGDQPQHFGDGTRLSIL.